This TCR beta chain originates from a study of CDR3 diversity in severe acne. TCRdb recomputed calls from the PCR reads with MiXCR, one row per CDR3 protein. The sample lists more than 85,000 distinct CDR3 sequences, around 50% occurring once. In this sample, this clonotype turned up many times. This CDR3 comprises 12 residues. Germline V lookup: CDR1 LNHDA, CDR2 SQIVND (reference sequence). V lost 4 bases to trimming and J lost 8 bases, with 8 bases between them. Sequenced input: blood. The clonotype originates from a male donor in good health, serving as a control. The V gene is TRBV19, the J gene TRBJ1-4, with unresolved D. The CDR3 protein is CASSTGWEKLFF. For the CDR3, the DNA is TGTGCCAGTAGTACCGGATGGGAAAAACTGTTTTTT.